This T cell receptor beta chain was profiled in a study of cytomegalovirus exposure and HLA in healthy donors. The wider study: Early released data comprised some 85 million unique TCRs from HLA-typed donors.

General study points: Later on, analysis showed that most CMV-associated TCR beta chains appeared to be HLA-restricted. In a later analysis, TCR association rates varied by HLA locus: DRB1 most, HLA-C fewest.

Donors were ostensibly healthy at sampling, although undocumented immune exposures were probable. The primer mix had 60 Vbeta and 13 Jbeta primers. The repertoire was sequenced with immunoSEQ multiplex PCR; TCRdb's copy has only in-frame clones and lacks some. The sample has 110,000 to 150,000 clones, about 70% seen once. CDR1 is LNHDA, CDR2 SQIVND, per germline (reference sequence). V lost 5 bases and J lost 3, with 13 bases in between. This CDR3 contains 14 residues. Worth noting for this clone: Antigen specificity is unknown.

This chain links TRBV19 with TRBJ1-2; D call uncertain. This receptor was obtained from a woman in her sixties in good health and CMV-seropositive. Sequencing was carried out using PBMCs. Here the CDR3 reads CASSSRNGDYGYTF. CDR3 nucleotide sequence: TGTGCCAGTAGTTCCCGGAACGGGGACTATGGCTACACCTTC.